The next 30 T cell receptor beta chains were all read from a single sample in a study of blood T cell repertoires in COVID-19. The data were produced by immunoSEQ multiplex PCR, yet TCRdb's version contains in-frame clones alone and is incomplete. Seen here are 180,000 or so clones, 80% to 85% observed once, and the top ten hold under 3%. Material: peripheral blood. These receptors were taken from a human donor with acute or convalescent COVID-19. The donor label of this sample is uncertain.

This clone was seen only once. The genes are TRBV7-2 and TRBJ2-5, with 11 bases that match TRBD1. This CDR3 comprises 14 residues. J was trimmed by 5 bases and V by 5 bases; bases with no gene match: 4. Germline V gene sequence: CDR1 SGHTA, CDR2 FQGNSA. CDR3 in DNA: TGTGCCAGCAGCCGGACAGGGGGCCGGGAGACCCAGTACTTC. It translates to CASSRTGGRETQYF.

The chain's CDR3 is CASSQGGGSGNTIYF. CDR3 nucleotide sequence: TGTGCCAGCAGCCAAGGGGGCGGTTCTGGAAACACCATATATTTT. The chain is built from TRBV11-3 and TRBJ1-3; the match to TRBD1 covers 7 bases. Per the germline V gene, CDR1 is SGHNT and CDR2 is YENEEA. J was trimmed by 1 base and V by 5 bases; bases with no gene match: 5. The CDR3 is 15 amino acids. The full variable domain, rest sourced from reference TRBV11-3 and TRBJ1-3, is EAGVVQSPRYKIIEKKQPVAFWCNPISGHNTLYWYLQNLGQGPELLIRYENEEAVDDSQLPKDRFSAERLKGVDSTLKIQPAELGDSAVYLCASSQGGGSGNTIYFGEGSWLTVV.

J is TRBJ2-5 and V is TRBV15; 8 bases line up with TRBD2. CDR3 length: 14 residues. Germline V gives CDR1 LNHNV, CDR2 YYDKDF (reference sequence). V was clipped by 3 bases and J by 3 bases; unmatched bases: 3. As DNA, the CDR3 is TGTGCCACCAGCAGGGGGACTAGTGAAGAGACCCAGTACTTC. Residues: CATSRGTSEETQYF.

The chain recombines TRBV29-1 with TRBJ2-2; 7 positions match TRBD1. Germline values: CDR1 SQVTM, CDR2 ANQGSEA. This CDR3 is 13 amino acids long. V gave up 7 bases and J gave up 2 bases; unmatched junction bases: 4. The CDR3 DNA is TGCAGCGAGTGGGACAGTAACACCGGGGAGCTGTTTTTT. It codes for CSEWDSNTGELFF.

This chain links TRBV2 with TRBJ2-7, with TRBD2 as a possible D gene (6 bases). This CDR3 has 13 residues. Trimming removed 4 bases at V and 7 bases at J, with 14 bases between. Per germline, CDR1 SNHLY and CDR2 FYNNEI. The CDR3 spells CASSGARAGEQYF. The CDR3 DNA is TGTGCCAGCAGTGGCGCCAGGGCGGGAGAGCAGTACTTC.

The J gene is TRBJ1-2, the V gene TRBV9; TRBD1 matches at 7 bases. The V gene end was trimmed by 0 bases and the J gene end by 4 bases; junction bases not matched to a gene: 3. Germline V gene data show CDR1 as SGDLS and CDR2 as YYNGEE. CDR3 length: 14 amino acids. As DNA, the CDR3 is TGTGCCAGCAGCGTAGAGCGACAGGGCTATGGCTACACCTTC. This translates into CASSVERQGYGYTF.

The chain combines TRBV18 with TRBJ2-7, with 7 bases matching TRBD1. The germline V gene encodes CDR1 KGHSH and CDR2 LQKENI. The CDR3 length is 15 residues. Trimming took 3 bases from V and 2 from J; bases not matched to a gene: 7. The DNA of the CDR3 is TGTGCCAGCTCACCCCGCGGACAGGCCACCTACGAGCAGTACTTC. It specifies CASSPRGQATYEQYF.

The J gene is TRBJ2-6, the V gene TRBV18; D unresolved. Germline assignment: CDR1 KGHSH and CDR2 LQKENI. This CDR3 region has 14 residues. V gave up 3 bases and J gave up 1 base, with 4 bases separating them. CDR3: CASSPLSGANVLTF. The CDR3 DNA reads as TGTGCCAGCTCACCTCTATCTGGGGCCAACGTCCTGACTTTC.

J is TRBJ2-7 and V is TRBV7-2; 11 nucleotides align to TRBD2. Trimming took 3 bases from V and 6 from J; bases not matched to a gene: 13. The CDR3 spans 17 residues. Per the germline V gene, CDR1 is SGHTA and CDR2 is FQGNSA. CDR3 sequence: CASSLGVITSGSPEQYF. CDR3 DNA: TGTGCCAGCAGCTTGGGGGTGATAACTAGCGGGAGTCCCGAGCAGTACTTC.

The CDR3, as DNA: TGCGCCAGCAGCGATGGGACTAGCGGTGATGAGCAGTTCTTC. Residues: CASSDGTSGDEQFF. The V and J genes are TRBV5-1 and TRBJ2-1; 11 bases map to TRBD2. CDR3 length: 14 residues. V was pared by 4 bases and J by 8 bases, with 5 bases of the junction left unmatched. Germline lookup yields CDR1 SGHRS and CDR2 YFSETQ. Filled out from reference TRBV5-1 and TRBJ2-1, the complete variable domain reads KAGVTQTPRYLIKTRGQQVTLSCSPISGHRSVSWYQQTPGQGLQFLFEYFSETQRNKGNFPGRFSGRQFSNSRSEMNVSTLELGDSALYLCASSDGTSGDEQFFGPGTRLTVL.

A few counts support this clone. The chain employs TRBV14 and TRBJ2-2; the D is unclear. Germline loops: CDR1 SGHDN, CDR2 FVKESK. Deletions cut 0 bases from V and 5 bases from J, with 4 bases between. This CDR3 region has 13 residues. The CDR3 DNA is TGTGCCAGCAGCCAAGATAGAACCGGGGAGCTGTTTTTT. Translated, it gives CASSQDRTGELFF.

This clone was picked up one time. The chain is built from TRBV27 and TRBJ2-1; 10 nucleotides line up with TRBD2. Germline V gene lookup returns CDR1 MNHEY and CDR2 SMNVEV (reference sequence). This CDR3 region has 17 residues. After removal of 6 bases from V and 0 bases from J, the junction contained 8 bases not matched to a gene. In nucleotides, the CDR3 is TGTGCCAGCAGATACAGGACTAGCGGCTCCTCCTACAATGAGCAGTTCTTC. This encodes CASRYRTSGSSYNEQFF.

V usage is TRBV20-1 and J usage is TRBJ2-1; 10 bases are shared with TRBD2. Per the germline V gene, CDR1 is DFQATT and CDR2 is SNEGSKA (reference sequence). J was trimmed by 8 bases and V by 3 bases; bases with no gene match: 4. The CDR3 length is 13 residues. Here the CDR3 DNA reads TGCAGTGCTAGTCTAGCGGGAGCGTATGAGCAGTTCTTC. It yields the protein CSASLAGAYEQFF.

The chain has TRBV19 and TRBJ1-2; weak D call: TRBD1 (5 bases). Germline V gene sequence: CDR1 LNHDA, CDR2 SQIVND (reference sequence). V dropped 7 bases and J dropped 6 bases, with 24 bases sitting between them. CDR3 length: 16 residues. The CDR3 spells CASNKSPQAGRNGYTF. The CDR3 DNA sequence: TGTGCCAGTAATAAGTCGCCCCAGGCAGGGAGGAATGGCTACACCTTC. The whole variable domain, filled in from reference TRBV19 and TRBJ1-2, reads DGGITQSPKYLFRKEGQNVTLSCEQNLNHDAMYWYRQDPGQGLRLIYYSQIVNDFQKGDIAEGYSVSREKKESFPLTVTSAQKNPTAFYLCASNKSPQAGRNGYTFGSGTRLTVV.

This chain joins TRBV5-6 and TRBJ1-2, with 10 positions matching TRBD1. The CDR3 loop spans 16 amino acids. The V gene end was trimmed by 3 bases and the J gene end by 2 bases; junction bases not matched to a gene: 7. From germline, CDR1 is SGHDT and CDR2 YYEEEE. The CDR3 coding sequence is TGTGCCAGCAGCTCCATACCGGGACAGGGGAACTATGGCTACACCTTC. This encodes CASSSIPGQGNYGYTF.

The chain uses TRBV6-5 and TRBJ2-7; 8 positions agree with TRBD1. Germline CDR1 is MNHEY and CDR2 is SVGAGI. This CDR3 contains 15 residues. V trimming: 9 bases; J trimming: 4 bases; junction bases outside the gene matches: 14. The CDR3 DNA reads TGTGCCAGTGCCCCGGGGGCAGGGGGCCCGTACGAGCAGTACTTC. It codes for CASAPGAGGPYEQYF.

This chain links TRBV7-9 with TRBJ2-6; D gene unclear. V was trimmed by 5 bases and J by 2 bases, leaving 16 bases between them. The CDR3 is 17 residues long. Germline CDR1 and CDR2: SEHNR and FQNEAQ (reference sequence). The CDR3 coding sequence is TGTGCCAGCAGCCGGTTGGGTGGAGACCCTGGGGCCAACGTCCTGACTTTC. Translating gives CASSRLGGDPGANVLTF.

The chain's CDR3 is CASSLGGQGSGNTIYF. The CDR3 DNA reads TGCGCCAGCAGCTTGGGGGGACAGGGCTCTGGAAACACCATATATTTT. The chain uses TRBV5-1 and TRBJ1-3; TRBD1 matches at 9 bases. The trim removed 0 bases at V and 0 bases at J, leaving 1 base unmatched. The CDR3 is 16 amino acids. Germline CDR1 SGHRS, CDR2 YFSETQ.

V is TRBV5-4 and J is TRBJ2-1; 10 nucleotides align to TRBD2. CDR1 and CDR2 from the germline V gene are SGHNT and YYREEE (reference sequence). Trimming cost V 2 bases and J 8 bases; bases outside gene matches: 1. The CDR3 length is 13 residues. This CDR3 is CASSLAGGYEQFF. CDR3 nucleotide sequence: TGTGCCAGCAGCTTAGCGGGAGGGTATGAGCAGTTCTTC.

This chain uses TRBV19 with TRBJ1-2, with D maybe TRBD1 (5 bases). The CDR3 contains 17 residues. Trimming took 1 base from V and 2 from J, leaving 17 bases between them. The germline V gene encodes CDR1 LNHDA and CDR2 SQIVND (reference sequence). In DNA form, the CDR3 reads TGTGCCAGTAGTATAGTTTGGGACTCCTTCCCGAACTATGGCTACACCTTC. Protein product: CASSIVWDSFPNYGYTF.

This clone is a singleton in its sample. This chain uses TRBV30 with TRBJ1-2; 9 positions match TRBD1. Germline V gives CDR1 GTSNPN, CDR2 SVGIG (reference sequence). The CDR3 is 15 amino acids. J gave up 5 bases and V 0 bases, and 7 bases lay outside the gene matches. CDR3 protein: CAWSVRTGGDYGYTF. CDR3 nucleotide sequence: TGTGCCTGGAGTGTACGAACAGGGGGCGATTATGGCTACACCTTC.

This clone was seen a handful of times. For the CDR3, the DNA is TGTGCCAGCAGCCAATCCTGGACAGGCGACACCTACGAGCAGTACTTC. Amino acids: CASSQSWTGDTYEQYF. The V and J genes are TRBV3-1 (or the pseudogene TRBV3-2) and TRBJ2-7; 7 bases are shared with TRBD1. Germline CDR1 and CDR2: LGHDT and YNNKEL (reference sequence). The J segment lost 2 bases and the V segment lost 2 bases, leaving 9 bases of the junction unmatched. This CDR3 contains 16 residues.

CDR3 sequence: CASSLETGINEKLFF. CDR3 bases: TGTGCCAGCAGCTTGGAAACAGGAATTAATGAAAAACTGTTTTTT. This rearrangement joins TRBV5-4 to TRBJ1-4, with D possibly being TRBD1 (5 bases). From germline, CDR1 is SGHNT and CDR2 YYREEE (reference sequence). The CDR3 extends over 15 amino acids. Trimming took 0 bases from V and 4 from J, leaving 10 bases between them.

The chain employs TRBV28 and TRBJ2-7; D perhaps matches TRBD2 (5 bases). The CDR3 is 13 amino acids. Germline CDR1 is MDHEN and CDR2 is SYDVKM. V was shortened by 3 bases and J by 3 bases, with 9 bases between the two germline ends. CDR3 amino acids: CASSFPEVYEQYF. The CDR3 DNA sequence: TGTGCCAGCAGTTTTCCGGAGGTCTACGAGCAGTACTTC.

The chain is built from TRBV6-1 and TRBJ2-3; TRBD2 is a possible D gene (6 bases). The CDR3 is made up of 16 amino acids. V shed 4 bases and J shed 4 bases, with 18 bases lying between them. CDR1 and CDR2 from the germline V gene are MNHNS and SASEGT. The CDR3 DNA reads TGTGCCAGCAGTGGGTGGGGCCATACTAGCCCAGATACGCAGTATTTT. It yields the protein CASSGWGHTSPDTQYF.

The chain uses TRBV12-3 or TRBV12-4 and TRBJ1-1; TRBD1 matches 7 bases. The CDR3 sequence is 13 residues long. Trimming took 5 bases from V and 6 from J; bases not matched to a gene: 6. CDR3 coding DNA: TGTGCCAGCAGTGAAGACAGGGACTCTGAAGCTTTCTTT. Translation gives CASSEDRDSEAFF.

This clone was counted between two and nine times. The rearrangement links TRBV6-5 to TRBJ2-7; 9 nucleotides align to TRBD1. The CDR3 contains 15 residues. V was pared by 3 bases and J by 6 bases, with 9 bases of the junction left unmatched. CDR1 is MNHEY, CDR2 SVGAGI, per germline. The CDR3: CASSYRGQGGSEQYF. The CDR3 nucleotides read TGTGCCAGCAGTTATAGGGGACAGGGAGGAAGCGAGCAGTACTTC.

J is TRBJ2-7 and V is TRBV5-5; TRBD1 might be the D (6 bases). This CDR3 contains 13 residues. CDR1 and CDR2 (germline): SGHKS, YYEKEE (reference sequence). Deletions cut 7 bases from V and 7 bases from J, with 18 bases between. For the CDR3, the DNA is TGTGCCAGCGGGGTCAGGGGAGAGGCGGAGCAGTACTTC. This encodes CASGVRGEAEQYF.

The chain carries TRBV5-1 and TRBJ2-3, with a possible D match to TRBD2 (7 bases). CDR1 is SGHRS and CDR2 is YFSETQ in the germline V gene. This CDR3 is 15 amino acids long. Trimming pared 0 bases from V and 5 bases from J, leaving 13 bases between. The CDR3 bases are TGCGCCAGCAGCTTGGAGGGGGGGCGTGGAGATACGCAGTATTTT. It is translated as CASSLEGGRGDTQYF.

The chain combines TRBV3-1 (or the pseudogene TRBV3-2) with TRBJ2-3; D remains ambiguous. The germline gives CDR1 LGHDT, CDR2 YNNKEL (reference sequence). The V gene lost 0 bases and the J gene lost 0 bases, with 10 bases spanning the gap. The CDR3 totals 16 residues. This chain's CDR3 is CASSQDMRGSTDTQYF. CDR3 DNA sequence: TGTGCCAGCAGCCAAGATATGCGCGGCAGCACAGATACGCAGTATTTT.